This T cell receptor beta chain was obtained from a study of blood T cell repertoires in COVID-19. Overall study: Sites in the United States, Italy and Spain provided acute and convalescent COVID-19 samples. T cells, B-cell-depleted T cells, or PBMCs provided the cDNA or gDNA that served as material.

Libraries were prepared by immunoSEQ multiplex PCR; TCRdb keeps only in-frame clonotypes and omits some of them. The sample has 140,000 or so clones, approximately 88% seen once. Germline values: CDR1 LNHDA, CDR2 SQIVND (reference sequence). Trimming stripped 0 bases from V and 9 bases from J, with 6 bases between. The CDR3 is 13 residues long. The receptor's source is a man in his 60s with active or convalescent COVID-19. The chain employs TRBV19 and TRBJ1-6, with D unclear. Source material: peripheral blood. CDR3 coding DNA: TGTGCCAGTAGTATAGACGGGGTTTCACCCCTCCACTTT. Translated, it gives CASSIDGVSPLHF.